There are a few counts of the clone carrying this TCR beta chain. No antigen is known for it. CDR1 is SNHLY, CDR2 FYNNEI, per germline. With 4 bases removed from V and 7 bases from J, the gap between germline ends came to 17 bases. This CDR3 has 15 amino acids. This entry comes from a study of cytomegalovirus exposure and HLA in healthy donors. Study-wide results and caveats: Excluded were some V segments that proved indistinguishable, including TRBV6-2 and TRBV6-3. Later on, a genetic analysis was performed. It linked a missense variant in DCLRE1C with V- and J-gene trimming of TCR beta. Associated with cytomegalovirus, according to the listing, were 150 to 200 TCR beta chains. Testing in vitro showed three CMV-associated chains specific for CMV antigens.

In the PCR, 60 Vbeta and 13 Jbeta primers were used. The assay was immunoSEQ multiplex PCR, and TCRdb's table has in-frame clones only and misses some. The top ten clones hold approximately 10% of a sample with about 140,000 clones, more than 60% of them seen once. The chain employs TRBV2 and TRBJ2-1; D ambiguous. The specimen sequenced was PBMCs. The TCR was taken from a man aged 18-30 years in good health and CMV-seropositive. CDR3 coding DNA: TGTGCCAGCAGTGTGCAGAACTTTAGAGGTAATGAGCAGTTCTTC. It translates to CASSVQNFRGNEQFF.